This T cell receptor (beta chain) was obtained from a study of T cells in Graves' hyperthyroidism and ophthalmopathy. Looking at the study overall: Peripheral blood draws took place at initial diagnosis, ahead of any treatment.

Germline values: CDR1 MNHEY, CDR2 SMNVEV (reference sequence). Unmatched junction bases numbered 9, after V lost 8 bases and J lost 3 bases. The length of the CDR3 is 14 residues. Amplified TCR beta CDR3 regions derived from RNA transcripts. An initial round of RT-PCR targeting the TCR CDR3 relied on the HTBI primer set. TCRdb passed the multiplex PCR reads through MiXCR, listing each CDR3 protein once. The sample shows under 650,000 distinct CDR3 sequences, about 17% of them seen only once. Aged 18 to 65, the patients had hyperthyroidism that was newly diagnosed and had lasted under 2 months. The sample was blood. The clonotype originates from a young woman with Graves' hyperthyroidism. The chain has TRBV27 and TRBJ2-7; 8 positions match TRBD2. The CDR3 region is CASRSSGQGYEQYF. The CDR3 nucleotides are TGTGCCAGCCGATCTAGCGGGCAAGGCTACGAGCAGTACTTC.